This is a list of T cell receptor beta chains from one sample in a study of cytotoxic CD8 clonotypes in ibrutinib-treated CLL. Sequencing was performed with immunoSEQ multiplex PCR; in TCRdb, only in-frame clones are kept and a portion is missing. The table lists more than 20,000 clones, about 68% of them singletons. The sample consisted of PBMCs, taken before ibrutinib treatment. The receptor set was obtained from a human donor with chronic lymphocytic leukemia. CDR3s include the opening cysteine and the closing phenylalanine or tryptophan. D genes are given only for firm matches. Clone size appears in some rows only: once, few, many, or a class for an expanded clone.

clone_size | j_call | d_call | v_call | cdr3_aa | cdr3_nt
- | TRBJ2-3 | - | TRBV27 | CASSFRTDTQYF | TGTGCCAGCAGTTTCCGCACAGATACGCAGTATTTT
- | TRBJ1-1 | - | TRBV6-1 | CASSEAMIGAVPHGTEAFF | TGTGCCAGCAGTGAAGCTATGATCGGGGCGGTACCCCACGGCACTGAAGCTTTCTTT
- | TRBJ1-2 | TRBD1 | TRBV6-9 | CASSYQGGRYGYTF | TGTGCCAGCAGTTACCAGGGGGGACGCTATGGCTACACCTTC
- | TRBJ2-1 | - | TRBV4-1 | CASSQDVGKSGEQFF | TGCGCCAGCAGCCAAGATGTCGGGAAGAGTGGTGAGCAGTTCTTC
once | TRBJ1-2 | - | TRBV14 | CASSQVLPMGGPNYGYTF | TGTGCCAGCAGCCAAGTTCTCCCTATGGGGGGGCCTAACTATGGCTACACCTTC
- | TRBJ2-4 | TRBD1 | TRBV6-5 | CASSYRRTGNIQYF | TGTGCCAGCAGTTACAGACGGACAGGAAACATTCAGTACTTC
- | TRBJ2-7 | TRBD2 | TRBV27 | CASSLGGSGRYEQYF | TGTGCCAGCAGTTTGGGAGGAAGCGGGAGGTACGAGCAGTACTTC
- | TRBJ2-2 | - | TRBV2 | CASRETRDTGELFF | TGTGCCAGCAGGGAAACTAGGGACACCGGGGAGCTGTTTTTT
few | TRBJ2-7 | TRBD2 | TRBV28 | CASSPTTGLAGGGEQYF | TGTGCCAGCAGTCCGACCACGGGTCTAGCGGGAGGAGGCGAGCAGTACTTC
- | TRBJ1-1 | - | TRBV13 | CASSLQGRVTEAFF | TGTGCCAGCAGCCTACAAGGTAGGGTGACTGAAGCTTTCTTT
- | TRBJ1-1 | - | TRBV15 | CALRRSANTEAFF | TGTGCCCTCAGGCGGAGCGCCAACACTGAAGCTTTCTTT
once | TRBJ2-7 | - | TRBV10-3 | CAISESMDSYEQYF | TGTGCCATCAGTGAGTCGATGGACAGCTACGAGCAGTACTTC
- | TRBJ1-5 | - | TRBV6-6 | CASSYLDLGRNQPQHF | TGTGCCAGCAGTTACCTGGACCTTGGGCGCAATCAGCCCCAGCATTTT
- | TRBJ2-2 | TRBD1 | TRBV13 | CASSYGTAVNTGELFF | TGTGCCAGCAGCTATGGGACAGCGGTTAACACCGGGGAGCTGTTTTTT
- | TRBJ2-5 | - | TRBV7-3 | CASSPRGASETQYF | TGTGCCAGCAGCCCCAGAGGGGCATCCGAGACCCAGTACTTC
- | TRBJ1-1 | TRBD1 | TRBV6-1 | CASSERTGSTEAFF | TGTGCCAGCAGTGAAAGGACAGGGAGCACTGAAGCTTTCTTT
- | TRBJ2-1 | - | TRBV28 | CASTRVGLNNEQFF | TGTGCCAGCACCCGCGTGGGGCTAAACAATGAGCAGTTCTTC
few | TRBJ1-2 | TRBD1 | TRBV5-1 | CASRETFTGDGYTF | TGCGCCAGCCGAGAGACTTTTACAGGGGACGGCTACACCTTC
- | TRBJ2-7 | TRBD1 | TRBV19 | CASSGDRVTEQYF | TGTGCCAGTAGTGGGGACAGGGTAACCGAGCAGTACTTC
hyperexpanded | TRBJ1-3 | - | TRBV9 | CASSAPGGVFSGNTIYF | TGTGCCAGCAGTGCTCCTGGGGGGGTCTTCTCTGGAAACACCATATATTTT
- | TRBJ2-1 | - | TRBV30 | CAWSSGVINEQFF | TGTGCCTGGAGTTCAGGGGTGATCAATGAGCAGTTCTTC
- | TRBJ2-7 | TRBD2 | TRBV10-1 | CASHRGGWEQYF | TGCGCCAGTCATCGGGGAGGGTGGGAGCAGTACTTC
- | TRBJ2-5 | - | TRBV19 | CTSSPSQAETQYF | TGTACCAGTAGTCCGTCTCAAGCGGAGACCCAGTACTTC
- | TRBJ2-5 | - | TRBV27 | CASSLRQTGQETQYF | TGTGCCAGCAGCCTCCGACAGACGGGGCAAGAGACCCAGTACTTC
- | TRBJ2-1 | - | TRBV7-7 | CASSASSSSGDEQFF | TGTGCCAGCTCAGCTTCATCTAGCTCAGGCGATGAGCAGTTCTTC
- | TRBJ1-5 | TRBD1 | TRBV6-1 | CASGQGDQPQHF | TGTGCCAGCGGACAGGGGGATCAGCCCCAGCATTTT
few | TRBJ2-1 | - | TRBV2 | CASGFGDPPLNEQFF | TGTGCCAGCGGTTTTGGGGACCCACCTCTCAATGAGCAGTTCTTC
few | TRBJ1-1 | TRBD1 | TRBV5-1 | CASSFNRDRGLGAFF | TGCGCCAGCAGCTTTAACCGGGACAGGGGGCTCGGGGCTTTCTTT
few | TRBJ2-7 | - | TRBV7-3 | CASSSYQGREQYF | TGTGCCAGCAGCTCCTATCAGGGTCGCGAGCAGTACTTC
- | TRBJ2-3 | TRBD2 | TRBV7-3 | CASSPRLAGSTDTQYF | TGTGCCAGCAGCCCCAGACTAGCGGGGAGCACAGATACGCAGTATTTT
- | TRBJ2-6 | - | TRBV6-5 | CASSYSETGANVLTF | TGTGCCAGCAGTTATAGCGAAACTGGGGCCAACGTCCTGACTTTC
- | TRBJ1-4 | - | TRBV5-6 | CASSFGTDNEKLFF | TGTGCCAGCAGCTTCGGGACGGATAATGAAAAACTGTTTTTT
few | TRBJ1-2 | - | TRBV19 | CASWAEHYGYTF | TGTGCCAGTTGGGCAGAGCACTATGGCTACACCTTC
- | TRBJ2-2 | - | TRBV19 | CATSALGTGELFF | TGTGCCACGTCGGCACTGGGCACCGGGGAGCTGTTTTTT
- | TRBJ1-6 | - | TRBV5-1 | CASSAAYPGDSPLHF | TGCGCCAGCAGCGCAGCCTACCCTGGGGATTCACCCCTCCACTTT
- | TRBJ1-1 | - | TRBV6-5 | CASSTDSTARAEAFF | TGTGCCAGCAGTACGGACAGTACCGCTAGGGCTGAAGCTTTCTTT
- | TRBJ1-2 | - | TRBV6-1 | CASSRQENYGYTF | TGTGCCAGCAGTAGACAGGAGAACTATGGCTACACCTTC
- | TRBJ2-1 | TRBD2 | TRBV6-6 | CASSYEREGNEQFF | TGTGCCAGCAGTTACGAGCGGGAGGGTAATGAGCAGTTCTTC
- | TRBJ2-1 | - | TRBV9 | CASSPHPPNEQFF | TGTGCCAGCAGCCCCCACCCTCCCAATGAGCAGTTCTTC
few | TRBJ2-1 | TRBD2 | TRBV6-6 | CASRKREGRNEQFF | TGTGCCAGCAGAAAGCGGGAGGGTCGCAATGAGCAGTTCTTC
- | TRBJ2-3 | - | TRBV6-6 | CASSPRTWNTDTQYF | TGTGCCAGCAGTCCCCGGACTTGGAACACAGATACGCAGTATTTT
- | TRBJ2-6 | - | TRBV5-6 | CASSFVTGGGGANVLTF | TGTGCCAGCAGCTTCGTCACAGGGGGGGGTGGGGCCAACGTCCTGACTTTC
- | TRBJ2-2 | TRBD2 | TRBV19 | CASSAGLAGGFTGELFF | TGTGCCAGTAGTGCAGGACTAGCGGGAGGTTTCACCGGGGAGCTGTTTTTT
- | TRBJ1-5 | - | TRBV6-6 | CASREHSNQPQHF | TGTGCCAGCCGGGAGCATAGCAATCAGCCCCAGCATTTT
once | TRBJ2-2 | - | TRBV19 | CASSSAALEGSGELFF | TGTGCCAGTAGTTCGGCGGCCCTAGAGGGCTCCGGGGAGCTGTTTTTT
- | TRBJ2-1 | TRBD1 | TRBV28 | CASLETGKTWDNEQFF | TGTGCCAGCCTAGAGACAGGGAAAACGTGGGACAATGAGCAGTTCTTC
- | TRBJ2-7 | TRBD2 | TRBV5-1 | CASSRGLAGAYEQYF | TGCGCCAGCAGCAGGGGACTAGCGGGAGCCTACGAGCAGTACTTC
- | TRBJ2-1 | TRBD2 | TRBV4-2 | CASSQGRGLAGVSYNEQFF | TGTGCCAGCAGCCAAGGGAGAGGACTAGCGGGAGTCTCCTACAATGAGCAGTTCTTC
- | TRBJ2-1 | TRBD2 | TRBV5-1 | CASSPGLAGVDEQFF | TGCGCCAGCAGCCCGGGACTAGCGGGAGTAGATGAGCAGTTCTTC
- | TRBJ2-3 | TRBD2 | TRBV7-6 | CASSLIPGTSGGEDTQYF | TGTGCCAGCAGCTTAATCCCCGGGACTAGCGGGGGGGAAGATACGCAGTATTTT
- | TRBJ2-7 | - | TRBV11-3 | CASSLATGAYEQYF | TGTGCCAGCAGCTTAGCCACTGGTGCCTACGAGCAGTACTTC
- | TRBJ2-1 | TRBD2 | TRBV4-2 | CASSQEGTSGTYNEQFF | TGTGCCAGCAGCCAAGAGGGGACTAGCGGAACCTACAATGAGCAGTTCTTC
- | TRBJ2-7 | - | TRBV28 | CASSLPGPQEYEQYF | TGTGCCAGCAGTTTACCGGGACCGCAGGAGTACGAGCAGTACTTC
once | TRBJ1-2 | TRBD1 | TRBV6-1 | CASSEAWGQPNYGYTF | TGTGCCAGCAGTGAAGCCTGGGGACAGCCAAACTATGGCTACACCTTC
- | TRBJ2-7 | TRBD1 | TRBV11-1 | CASSTGQGLYEQYF | TGTGCCAGCAGCACGGGACAGGGGCTCTACGAGCAGTACTTC
- | TRBJ2-5 | - | TRBV6-6 | CASSSSWEEETQYF | TGTGCCAGCAGTTCCTCGTGGGAGGAAGAGACCCAGTACTTC
- | TRBJ2-1 | TRBD2 | TRBV5-1 | CASSVDGLAGGYPFF | TGCGCCAGCAGCGTCGACGGACTAGCGGGAGGCTACCCGTTCTTC
once | TRBJ1-4 | - | TRBV18 | CASSPLQGPNEKLFF | TGTGCCAGCTCACCACTCCAGGGTCCTAATGAAAAACTGTTTTTT
- | TRBJ1-1 | TRBD1 | TRBV27 | CASSLYGDRGAPRLFTEAFF | TGTGCCAGCAGTTTATACGGGGACAGGGGCGCTCCCCGACTTTTCACTGAAGCTTTCTTT
few | TRBJ2-7 | TRBD1 | TRBV6-1 | CASSGTPGQGNEYF | TGTGCCAGCAGTGGAACACCGGGACAGGGAAATGAGTACTTC